This T cell receptor beta chain is from a study of CD8+ T cells in alopecia areata. Looking at the study overall: It was roughly 7-11-week-old female C3H/HeJ mice that received skin from 6-12-month-old C3H/HeJ graft donors with spontaneous alopecia.

The table lists this clone with a few counts. Its antigen is unidentified. Gene names and germline match the mouse. The read gets to within 4 residues of the CDR3 end, and the germline J gene fills in the rest. cDNA prepared by RNA extraction and subsequent reverse transcription served as the template for sequencing. The protocol was immunoSEQ multiplex PCR, while the TCRdb copy is restricted to in-frame clones and leaves out a portion. The specimen has approximately 110,000 clones, none found just once. Germline V gene lookup returns CDR1 NSQYPW and CDR2 LRSPGD (reference sequence). The CDR3 totals 17 residues. Regarding the study as a whole: Mice gave a clearer picture of TCR sharing than patients did, possibly for HLA-related reasons. Normal skin contains resident alphabeta T cells, and these are also sequenced in scalp samples. Lesional scalp exceeded normal scalp in clonality, especially in alopecia totalis/universalis.

The sample comprised lesional skin. The rearrangement joins TRBV1 to TRBJ2-5, with 10 positions matching TRBD2. The sequence was obtained from a C3H/HeJ mouse with alopecia areata. The MHC haplotype of this mouse line is H2-k. CDR3 sequence: CTCSADPGGAFVDTQYF. The covered CDR3 bases are TGCACCTGCAGTGCAGATCCTGGGGGGGCGTTTGTAGAC.